The next 16 T cell receptor beta chains were all read from a single sample in a study of tumour-infiltrating T cells in Burkitt lymphoma. Sequencing used immunoSEQ multiplex PCR; TCRdb keeps in-frame clones, though not all of them. The sample holds roughly 9,100 clones, about two thirds seen once. The material sequenced was tumor tissue. The origin of the receptors is a human donor with diffuse large B-cell lymphoma.

V gene TRBV6-1 combines with J gene TRBJ2-7, with 7 bases fitting TRBD1. J was trimmed by 2 bases and V by 6 bases; bases with no gene match: 10. The CDR3 length is 15 residues. Germline CDR1 is MNHNS and CDR2 is SASEGT. The CDR3 DNA follows: TGTGCCAGCAGCCCAACGACAGGGAACCCCTACGAGCAGTACTTC. Amino acids: CASSPTTGNPYEQYF.

The J gene is TRBJ2-1, the V gene TRBV27, with unresolved D. The V gene's germline CDR1 is MNHEY and CDR2 SMNVEV (reference sequence). This CDR3 is 17 amino acids long. Trimming cost V 6 bases and J 0 bases, with 18 bases left between them. The CDR3 region is CASRKTKEIDSYNEQFF. For the CDR3, the DNA is TGTGCCAGCAGAAAAACTAAGGAAATCGACTCCTACAATGAGCAGTTCTTC.

The chain links TRBV7-9 to TRBJ2-7; 12 bases match TRBD2. Trimming at V came to 5 bases and at J to 2 bases, leaving 13 bases not matched to a gene. The CDR3 runs 18 residues. Germline CDR1 is SEHNR and CDR2 is FQNEAQ (reference sequence). CDR3 residues: CASSPIRLRTSGAYEQYF. DNA for the CDR3: TGTGCCAGCAGCCCAATCCGCCTCCGGACTAGCGGGGCCTACGAGCAGTACTTC.

This clone was recorded once. V and J are TRBV7-9 and TRBJ1-3; 9 bases align to TRBD1. From germline, CDR1 is SEHNR and CDR2 FQNEAQ (reference sequence). Germline trimming cut 7 bases from V and 4 bases from J; bases unmatched to any gene: 5. The CDR3 length is 14 residues. The CDR3 nucleotides read TGTGCCAGCATGCCCGGGACAGGGGGAAACACCATATATTTT. This sequence encodes CASMPGTGGNTIYF.

This clone was seen a few times. The V call is TRBV7-9, the J call TRBJ2-3; a possible D gene is TRBD2 (5 bases). Germline lookup yields CDR1 SEHNR and CDR2 FQNEAQ (reference sequence). The CDR3 consists of 14 residues. Trimming cost V 5 bases and J 1 base, with 10 bases left between them. The CDR3 DNA sequence: TGTGCCAGCAGCAGCGGATTCGGCACAGATACGCAGTATTTT. This translates into CASSSGFGTDTQYF.

In regard to this clone: The junction departs from germline at one end; a sequencing error may be responsible. V and J are TRBV29-1 and TRBJ2-5; a weak D match, TRBD1 (6 bases). Germline CDR1 reads SQVTM; CDR2 reads ANQGSEA. This CDR3 is 12 amino acids long. The chain's CDR3 is CSVKEFRDKLYF. In DNA, the CDR3 is TGCAGCGTTAAAGAGTTCCGGGACAAATTGTACTTC.

This chain connects TRBV2 to TRBJ1-3, with unresolved D. The V and J ends lost 2 bases and 4 bases respectively, with 3 bases between them. The CDR3 consists of 12 residues. In germline, CDR1 is SNHLY, CDR2 FYNNEI. CDR3 region: CASSERGNTIYF. In nucleotides, the CDR3 is TGTGCCAGCAGTGAAAGGGGAAACACCATATATTTT.

Only a few counts were recorded for this clone. The chain couples TRBV11-2 to TRBJ2-1; tentative D call: TRBD2 (5 bases). V gave up 1 base and J gave up 0 bases, with 19 bases separating them. Looked up from germline, CDR1 is SGHAT and CDR2 is FQNNGV. The CDR3 length is 19 residues. CDR3 sequence reads: CASSLVGGPFVSSYNEQFF. CDR3 sequence (DNA): TGTGCCAGCAGCTTAGTTGGAGGACCTTTTGTTTCCTCCTACAATGAGCAGTTCTTC.

This clone appeared a single time. The V gene is TRBV19, the J gene TRBJ1-6; 8 bases map to TRBD1. With V trimmed by 3 bases and J by 14 bases, 9 bases remained unmatched. CDR3 length: 14 residues. Germline CDR1 is LNHDA and CDR2 is SQIVND (reference sequence). The CDR3 protein is CASSIGQGALALHF. CDR3 sequence (DNA): TGTGCCAGTAGTATCGGCCAGGGGGCGTTGGCCCTCCACTTT.

The rearrangement uses TRBV7-9 and TRBJ1-2; D call uncertain. Germline values: CDR1 SEHNR, CDR2 FQNEAQ (reference sequence). V was shortened by 7 bases and J by 0 bases, with 21 bases between the two germline ends. CDR3 size: 17 residues. CDR3 sequence reads: CASTLPPGKAANYGYTF. The CDR3 DNA is TGTGCCAGCACCCTGCCACCCGGAAAAGCCGCTAACTATGGCTACACCTTC.

This sequence joins TRBV4-1 and TRBJ2-5; D unclear. The CDR3 spans 14 residues. V was shortened by 3 bases and J by 1 base, with 9 bases between the two germline ends. Germline assignment: CDR1 MGHRA and CDR2 YSYEKL. CDR3 sequence reads: CASSQTTIQETQYF. CDR3 coding DNA: TGCGCCAGCAGCCAGACCACGATCCAAGAGACCCAGTACTTC.

The V call is TRBV10-3, the J call TRBJ1-4, with unresolved D. This CDR3 has 15 residues. Germline V lookup: CDR1 ENHRY, CDR2 SYGVKD. Trimming pared 6 bases from V and 7 bases from J, leaving 18 bases between. The CDR3 region is CAISPNGRPGEKLFF. The CDR3, as DNA: TGTGCCATCAGCCCCAACGGGAGGCCCGGTGAAAAACTGTTTTTT.

The chain combines TRBV2 with TRBJ1-2, with 10 bases matching TRBD1. Germline CDR1 and CDR2: SNHLY and FYNNEI. The CDR3 consists of 16 residues. Trimming at V came to 6 bases and at J to 4 bases, leaving 11 bases not matched to a gene. CDR3 nucleotide sequence: TGTGCCAGCAGCGATGGACAGGGGGTTTGGGTCTATGGCTACACCTTC. Its translation is CASSDGQGVWVYGYTF.

The chain uses TRBV7-9 and TRBJ1-5; D unclear. Germline assignment: CDR1 SEHNR and CDR2 FQNEAQ (reference sequence). CDR3 length: 15 amino acids. Trimming removed 0 bases from V and 2 bases from J, with 8 bases in between. This chain's CDR3 is CASSLAGQGNQPQHF. The CDR3 DNA reads as TGTGCCAGCAGCTTAGCAGGTCAGGGCAATCAGCCCCAGCATTTT.

This clone occurred once. V is TRBV5-1 and J is TRBJ1-1; 12 nucleotides match TRBD1. Germline-derived CDR1 and CDR2 are SGHRS and YFSETQ. Unmatched junction bases numbered 9, after V lost 4 bases and J lost 5 bases. CDR3 size: 16 residues. CDR3 bases: TGCGCCAGCAGCCTCCGGGACAGGGGGCGATTTACTGAAGCTTTCTTT. Translating it yields CASSLRDRGRFTEAFF.

V gene TRBV7-9 combines with J gene TRBJ2-1, with D maybe TRBD1 (6 bases). This CDR3 is built from 17 residues. CDR1 SEHNR and CDR2 FQNEAQ come from the germline V gene (reference sequence). V lost 5 bases and J lost 6, with 23 bases in between. This CDR3 reads CASSRLTGQGSGNEQFF. The DNA of the CDR3 is TGTGCCAGCAGCCGACTGACCGGGCAGGGGTCTGGCAATGAGCAGTTCTTC.